This entry concerns a single T cell receptor beta chain. This table comes from immunoSEQ multiplex PCR, and its TCRdb copy is limited to in-frame clones, with some not included. This sample carries around 130,000 clones, around 90% of them seen once, and the ten largest clones take approximately 1.5%. This sample is part of a study of T cells in localized non-small cell lung cancer. J was trimmed by 9 bases and V by 4 bases; bases with no gene match: 9. Germline CDR1 is SGHTA and CDR2 is FQGTGA. The CDR3 sequence is 14 residues long. V and J are TRBV7-3 and TRBJ2-1, with 7 bases fitting TRBD2. This TCR was recovered from a female donor aged 60 or older with stage I lung adenocarcinoma. The sample in question was peripheral blood, obtained before any cancer treatment. The CDR3: CASSSGGGPFEQFF. Written as DNA, the CDR3 is TGTGCCAGCAGCTCCGGGGGAGGGCCATTTGAGCAGTTCTTC. Variable domain in full (rest from reference TRBV7-3 and TRBJ2-1): GAGVSQTPSNKVTEKGKYVELRCDPISGHTALYWYRQSLGQGPEFLIYFQGTGAADDSGLPNDRFFAVRPEGSVSTLKIQRTERGDSAVYLCASSSGGGPFEQFFGPGTRLTVL.